Below, 21 T cell receptor beta chains from the same sample are listed, as sequenced in a study of shared clonotypes between healthy human individuals. Using immunoSEQ multiplex PCR, the repertoire was profiled, and TCRdb retains in-frame clones only, with some absent. The sample lists roughly 400,000 clones; around 96% were seen once. The sequencing sample was made of memory CD8+ T cells sorted from blood. Subset described: CD45RO+ cells pooled with CCR7-negative TemRA cells. The origin of the receptors is a man aged 30 to 45 in good health.

This clone was counted once. The V gene is TRBV7-8, the J gene TRBJ1-2; 7 nucleotides match TRBD1. V lost 6 bases, J lost 5 bases, and 6 bases stayed unmatched. Germline CDR1 is SGHVS and CDR2 is FQNEAQ. The CDR3 is made up of 13 amino acids. The CDR3 protein is CASREAGGYGYTF. CDR3 DNA: TGTGCCAGCAGGGAGGCAGGGGGATATGGCTACACCTTC.

The gene calls are TRBV27 and TRBJ1-1; D gene unclear. There are 13 residues in the CDR3. V dropped 7 bases and J dropped 0 bases, with 9 bases sitting between them. Germline V lookup: CDR1 MNHEY, CDR2 SMNVEV (reference sequence). The CDR3 reads CASKGRMNTEAFF. CDR3 bases: TGTGCCAGCAAGGGAAGAATGAACACTGAAGCTTTCTTT.

The chain employs TRBV10-3 and TRBJ2-4; D gene unclear. The CDR3 extends over 14 amino acids. The ends were cut back, 3 bases at V and 4 bases at J, with 10 bases in the middle. The germline V gene has CDR1 ENHRY and CDR2 SYGVKD. CDR3 sequence: CAISDTAAKNIQYF. CDR3 DNA sequence: TGTGCCATCAGTGACACCGCGGCGAAAAACATTCAGTACTTC.

This chain uses TRBV4-1 with TRBJ2-6; D possibly matches TRBD1 or TRBD2 (5 bases each). V lost 1 base to trimming and J lost 0 bases, with 16 bases between them. This CDR3 is built from 19 residues. CDR1 is MGHRA and CDR2 is YSYEKL in the germline V gene. CDR3 sequence: CASSQVLRGGPSGANVLTF. CDR3 coding DNA: TGCGCCAGCAGCCAAGTCCTCCGGGGCGGCCCCTCTGGGGCCAACGTCCTGACTTTC.

This clone was seen a few times. The rearrangement links TRBV30 to TRBJ1-5; a weak D match, TRBD1 (6 bases). V dropped 2 bases and J dropped 4 bases, with 18 bases sitting between them. The germline V gene encodes CDR1 GTSNPN and CDR2 SVGIG (reference sequence). The CDR3 loop spans 16 amino acids. The CDR3 DNA reads as TGTGCCTGGAGTCGGGGGGGCCTCCCACCGAATCAGCCCCAGCATTTT. As protein: CAWSRGGLPPNQPQHF.

J is TRBJ2-7 and V is TRBV5-4; tentatively, D is TRBD2 (5 bases). Trimming removed 5 bases at V and 5 bases at J, with 17 bases between. Per the germline V gene, CDR1 is SGHNT and CDR2 is YYREEE (reference sequence). The length of the CDR3 is 14 residues. The CDR3 nucleotides read TGTGCCAGCAGTTTATTCCTTCTCGGGGACGAGCAGTACTTC. Amino acids: CASSLFLLGDEQYF. Full variable domain (remainder filled in from reference TRBV5-4 and TRBJ2-7): ETGVTQSPTHLIKTRGQQVTLRCSSQSGHNTVSWYQQALGQGPQFIFQYYREEENGRGNFPPRFSGLQFPNYSSELNVNALELDDSALYLCASSLFLLGDEQYFGPGTRLTVT.

The chain joins TRBV7-9 to TRBJ1-1; D is possibly TRBD1 (6 bases). CDR1 and CDR2 (germline): SEHNR, FQNEAQ (reference sequence). The CDR3 totals 13 residues. Deletions cut 5 bases from V and 6 bases from J, with 13 bases between. The CDR3 is CASSPSGGPEAFF. The CDR3 bases are TGTGCCAGCAGCCCTAGCGGGGGGCCTGAAGCTTTCTTT. Full variable domain (remainder filled in from reference TRBV7-9 and TRBJ1-1): DTGVSQNPRHKITKRGQNVTFRCDPISEHNRLYWYRQTLGQGPEFLTYFQNEAQLEKSRLLSDRFSAERPKGSFSTLEIQRTEQGDSAMYLCASSPSGGPEAFFGQGTRLTVV.

The chain couples TRBV5-1 to TRBJ2-7; D uncertain. Germline lookup yields CDR1 SGHRS and CDR2 YFSETQ. Trimming removed 0 bases at V and 7 bases at J, with 5 bases between. The CDR3 consists of 11 residues. The chain's CDR3 is CASSLDREQYF. The CDR3 DNA sequence: TGCGCCAGCAGCTTGGACCGGGAGCAGTACTTC.

With respect to this clone: The sample carries other DNA sequences with the same CDR3. The chain employs TRBV19 and TRBJ2-7, with 9 bases fitting TRBD1. Germline CDR1 reads LNHDA; CDR2 reads SQIVND (reference sequence). V was clipped by 5 bases and J by 4 bases; unmatched bases: 3. The CDR3 spans 13 residues. The CDR3 here is CASSSGQGYEQYF. The DNA for the CDR3 is TGTGCCAGTAGTTCCGGACAGGGGTACGAGCAGTACTTC. The whole variable domain, remainder taken from reference TRBV19 and TRBJ2-7, is DGGITQSPKYLFRKEGQNVTLSCEQNLNHDAMYWYRQDPGQGLRLIYYSQIVNDFQKGDIAEGYSVSREKKESFPLTVTSAQKNPTAFYLCASSSGQGYEQYFGPGTRLTVT.

The CDR3 sequence is CASSLSQGGSQETQYF. In DNA form, the CDR3 reads TGCGCCAGCAGCTTGAGTCAGGGAGGTTCACAAGAGACCCAGTACTTC. The genes are TRBV5-1 and TRBJ2-5; possible D gene TRBD2, 6 bases. Trimming removed 1 base at V and 2 bases at J, with 15 bases between. Germline V lookup: CDR1 SGHRS, CDR2 YFSETQ. The CDR3 is 16 residues long.

On this clone itself: The identical CDR3 is also encoded by other nucleotide sequences in the sample. The chain carries TRBV6-1 and TRBJ2-7; a possible D gene is TRBD2 (5 bases). The CDR3 contains 15 residues. Germline-derived CDR1 and CDR2 are MNHNS and SASEGT. V lost 6 bases, J lost 2 bases, and 17 bases lay in between. CDR3 nucleotide sequence: TGTGCCAGCAGGAGAGGGTCAGCGGAAACCTACGAGCAGTACTTC. This codes for CASRRGSAETYEQYF.

The V call is TRBV5-1, the J call TRBJ2-7; maybe TRBD2 (7 bases). Germline CDR1 SGHRS, CDR2 YFSETQ. There are 16 residues in the CDR3. V gave up 0 bases and J gave up 2 bases, with 15 bases separating them. CDR3 DNA sequence: TGCGCCAGCAGCTTGGCGGGGGCGGGAGTCCCCTACGAGCAGTACTTC. This gives the protein CASSLAGAGVPYEQYF.

This chain joins TRBV28 and TRBJ2-7; possibly TRBD1 for D (5 bases). Looked up from germline, CDR1 is MDHEN and CDR2 is SYDVKM. This CDR3 comprises 15 residues. V lost 5 bases to trimming and J lost 4 bases, with 18 bases between them. The CDR3 is CASSVKGHVSYEQYF. The CDR3 coding sequence is TGTGCCAGCAGTGTCAAGGGGCACGTAAGTTACGAGCAGTACTTC.

The chain combines TRBV14 with TRBJ2-5; D possibly corresponds to TRBD2 (5 bases). Germline V gene lookup returns CDR1 SGHDN and CDR2 FVKESK. This CDR3 contains 14 residues. The V end was cut by 4 bases, the J end by 5 bases, with 14 bases between. This CDR3 is CASSPGLISETQYF. The CDR3 DNA sequence: TGTGCCAGCAGCCCCGGACTGATTAGTGAGACCCAGTACTTC.

The chain has TRBV2 and TRBJ1-6; no clear D. CDR3 length equals 18 residues. CDR1 is SNHLY, CDR2 FYNNEI, per germline. V was trimmed by 5 bases and J by 3 bases, leaving 20 bases between them. CDR3 sequence (DNA): TGTGCCAGCAGTACGGGCAGAGGAGCAGGAATCTATAATTCACCCCTCCACTTT. Translation gives CASSTGRGAGIYNSPLHF. Full variable domain (outside the CDR3, taken from reference TRBV2 and TRBJ1-6): EPEVTQTPSHQVTQMGQEVILRCVPISNHLYFYWYRQILGQKVEFLVSFYNNEISEKSEIFDDQFSVERPDGSNFTLKIRSTKLEDSAMYFCASSTGRGAGIYNSPLHFGNGTRLTVT.

The rearrangement joins TRBV28 to TRBJ1-5; D is ambiguous. The germline gives CDR1 MDHEN, CDR2 SYDVKM. This CDR3 contains 13 residues. V lost 6 bases and J lost 3, with 9 bases in between. CDR3: CASRQSYNQPQHF. The CDR3 DNA is TGTGCCAGCAGACAGTCCTACAATCAGCCCCAGCATTTT.

The CDR3 spells CASSEEGNSGNTIYF. Written as DNA, the CDR3 is TGTGCCAGCAGTGAGGAAGGAAACTCTGGAAACACCATATATTTT. The chain employs TRBV25-1 and TRBJ1-3; D unresolved. The ends were cut back, 3 bases at V and 0 bases at J, with 9 bases in the middle. The CDR3 totals 15 residues. Germline-derived CDR1 and CDR2 are MGHDK and SYGVNS.

This rearrangement joins TRBV5-4 to TRBJ2-1; 8 nucleotides line up with TRBD1. Germline trimming cut 4 bases from V and 1 base from J; bases unmatched to any gene: 4. This CDR3 is built from 15 residues. Germline V gene data show CDR1 as SGHNT and CDR2 as YYREEE (reference sequence). The CDR3 DNA reads TGTGCCAGCAGCCTGACAGGGGATTCCTACAATGAGCAGTTCTTC. As protein: CASSLTGDSYNEQFF. Together with reference TRBV5-4 and TRBJ2-1, the CDR3 gives the full variable domain: ETGVTQSPTHLIKTRGQQVTLRCSSQSGHNTVSWYQQALGQGPQFIFQYYREEENGRGNFPPRFSGLQFPNYSSELNVNALELDDSALYLCASSLTGDSYNEQFFGPGTRLTVL.

The chain is built from TRBV7-2 and TRBJ2-7, with D perhaps TRBD1 or TRBD2 (5 bases each). This CDR3 region has 15 residues. CDR1 is SGHTA, CDR2 FQGNSA, per germline. V lost 3 bases, J lost 4 bases, and 16 bases lay in between. In nucleotides, the CDR3 is TGTGCCAGCAGCTTTGGGCTTTGGGGGTTATACGAGCAGTACTTC. This sequence encodes CASSFGLWGLYEQYF.

This chain joins TRBV5-8 and TRBJ2-7; D might be TRBD2 (6 bases). Germline V gives CDR1 SGHTS, CDR2 YDEGEE. Trimming stripped 4 bases from V and 7 bases from J, with 18 bases between. This CDR3 is built from 14 residues. The CDR3 loop is CASSTGTGSGEQYF. The CDR3 DNA is TGTGCCAGCAGCACCGGGACTGGGTCGGGTGAGCAGTACTTC.

V and J are TRBV5-6 and TRBJ2-7, with 13 bases matching TRBD2. Germline V gene lookup returns CDR1 SGHDT and CDR2 YYEEEE. The CDR3 extends over 18 amino acids. Trimming removed 2 bases from V and 0 bases from J; junction bases left unmatched: 8. The CDR3 region has the DNA TGTGCCAGCAGCTTCGCCGGGACTAGCGGGATCAGCTCCTACGAGCAGTACTTC. Translating it yields CASSFAGTSGISSYEQYF. Full variable domain (outside the CDR3, taken from reference TRBV5-6 and TRBJ2-7): DAGVTQSPTHLIKTRGQQVTLRCSPKSGHDTVSWYQQALGQGPQFIFQYYEEEERQRGNFPDRFSGHQFPNYSSELNVNALLLGDSALYLCASSFAGTSGISSYEQYFGPGTRLTVT.